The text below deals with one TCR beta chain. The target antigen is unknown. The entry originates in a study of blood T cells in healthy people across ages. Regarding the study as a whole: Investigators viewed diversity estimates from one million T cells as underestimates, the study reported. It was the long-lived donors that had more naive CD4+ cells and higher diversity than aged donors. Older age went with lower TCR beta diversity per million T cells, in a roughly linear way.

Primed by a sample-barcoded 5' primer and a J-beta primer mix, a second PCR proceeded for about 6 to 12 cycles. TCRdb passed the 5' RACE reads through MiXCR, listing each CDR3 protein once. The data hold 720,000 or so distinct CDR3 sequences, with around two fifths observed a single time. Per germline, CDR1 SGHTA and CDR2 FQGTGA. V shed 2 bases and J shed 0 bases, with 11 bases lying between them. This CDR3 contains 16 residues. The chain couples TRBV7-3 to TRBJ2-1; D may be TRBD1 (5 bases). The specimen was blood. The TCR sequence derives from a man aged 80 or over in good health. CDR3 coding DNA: TGTGCCAGCAGCTTAGCAGGGCCGAGCTCCTACAATGAGCAGTTCTTC. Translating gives CASSLAGPSSYNEQFF. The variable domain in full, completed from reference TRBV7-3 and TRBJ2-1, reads GAGVSQTPSNKVTEKGKYVELRCDPISGHTALYWYRQSLGQGPEFLIYFQGTGAADDSGLPNDRFFAVRPEGSVSTLKIQRTERGDSAVYLCASSLAGPSSYNEQFFGPGTRLTVL.